The 13 T cell receptor beta chains below come from one sample, sequenced in a study of cytomegalovirus exposure and HLA in healthy donors. Primers included in the PCR were 60 Vbeta and 13 Jbeta primers. Repertoires were generated with immunoSEQ multiplex PCR, while TCRdb's copy carries only in-frame clones and drops some. The table lists fewer than 200,000 clones, about three quarters of them singletons. The source material was PBMCs. Every receptor here comes from a female donor in good health and CMV-seronegative.

This chain uses TRBV5-1 with TRBJ2-2, with D perhaps TRBD1 (6 bases). Per germline, CDR1 SGHRS and CDR2 YFSETQ. This CDR3 spans 15 amino acids. V lost 4 bases to trimming and J lost 5 bases, with 15 bases between them. The CDR3 DNA is TGCGCCAGCAGCATACAGGGTGGTGTAACCGGGGAGCTGTTTTTT. Translating it yields CASSIQGGVTGELFF.

The DNA for the CDR3 is TGCAGCGTTGGTCGGGGGAACTATGGCTACACCTTC. It specifies CSVGRGNYGYTF. This chain joins TRBV29-1 and TRBJ1-2; perhaps TRBD1 as D (5 bases). Germline-derived CDR1 and CDR2 are SQVTM and ANQGSEA. V was clipped by 4 bases and J by 2 bases, with 8 bases between them. The CDR3 extends over 12 amino acids.

CDR3 DNA: TGTGCCAGCAGTTACGGCAGGGGGCAAACCCTCCACTTT. Its translation is CASSYGRGQTLHF. This sequence joins TRBV6-5 and TRBJ1-6, with 8 nucleotides matching TRBD1. In germline, CDR1 is MNHEY, CDR2 SVGAGI. The CDR3 extends over 13 amino acids. Losses at the gene ends were 2 bases for V and 14 bases for J; bases not matched to a gene: 5.

This chain links TRBV5-1 with TRBJ2-4; TRBD2 matches at 13 bases. Germline V gene sequence: CDR1 SGHRS, CDR2 YFSETQ. J gave up 0 bases and V 0 bases, and 3 bases lay outside the gene matches. This CDR3 comprises 18 residues. The CDR3 spells CASSLGGLAGVAKNIQYF. CDR3 bases: TGCGCCAGCAGCTTGGGAGGACTAGCGGGAGTAGCCAAAAACATTCAGTACTTC.

The rearrangement joins TRBV5-1 to TRBJ2-2; possible D gene TRBD2, 5 bases. CDR3 length equals 15 residues. Germline CDR1 is SGHRS and CDR2 is YFSETQ. The ends were cut back, 4 bases at V and 5 bases at J, with 15 bases in the middle. The CDR3 DNA sequence: TGCGCCAGCAGCAAGGATGGGTGGACTACCGGGGAGCTGTTTTTT. This sequence encodes CASSKDGWTTGELFF.

In this sample, this clone turned up a few times. This chain joins TRBV5-1 and TRBJ1-5; D remains ambiguous. Germline V gives CDR1 SGHRS, CDR2 YFSETQ. Trimming took 4 bases from V and 3 from J, leaving 8 bases between them. This CDR3 has 13 residues. CDR3 bases: TGCGCCAGCAGCCCCGGGGTCAATCAGCCCCAGCATTTT. Translation: CASSPGVNQPQHF.

The genes are TRBV19 and TRBJ2-2; TRBD2 aligns across 10 bases. The V gene's germline CDR1 is LNHDA and CDR2 SQIVND (reference sequence). J gave up 4 bases and V 5 bases, and 10 bases lay outside the gene matches. The length of the CDR3 is 17 residues. The CDR3 bases are TGTGCCAGTAGTGTTACCGGGACTAGCGACCTCACCGGGGAGCTGTTTTTT. Amino acids: CASSVTGTSDLTGELFF. Drawing the rest from reference TRBV19 and TRBJ2-2, the complete variable domain is DGGITQSPKYLFRKEGQNVTLSCEQNLNHDAMYWYRQDPGQGLRLIYYSQIVNDFQKGDIAEGYSVSREKKESFPLTVTSAQKNPTAFYLCASSVTGTSDLTGELFFGEGSRLTVL.

The genes are TRBV6-5 and TRBJ1-2, with D hard to call. Trimming pared 6 bases from V and 4 bases from J, leaving 15 bases between. The CDR3 totals 14 residues. From germline, CDR1 is MNHEY and CDR2 SVGAGI. CDR3 sequence reads: CASRSSREGYGYTF. DNA for the CDR3: TGTGCCAGCAGGTCCTCCCGGGAGGGCTATGGCTACACCTTC.

As regards this clone: The same CDR3 also results from other DNA sequences found in this sample. The chain employs TRBV9 and TRBJ1-5; no definite D call. Trimming removed 0 bases at V and 1 base at J, with 5 bases between. CDR1 and CDR2 from the germline V gene are SGDLS and YYNGEE. This CDR3 spans 14 amino acids. The CDR3 DNA sequence: TGTGCCAGCAGCGTAGGACTCAGCAATCAGCCCCAGCATTTT. It is translated as CASSVGLSNQPQHF.

The chain carries TRBV6-6 and TRBJ2-7; possibly TRBD1 for D (5 bases). There are 12 residues in the CDR3. Germline V gives CDR1 MNHNY, CDR2 SVGAGI (reference sequence). V was shortened by 2 bases and J by 6 bases, with 8 bases between the two germline ends. CDR3: CASSYPGFEQYF. The CDR3 DNA follows: TGTGCCAGCAGTTACCCAGGGTTCGAGCAGTACTTC.

This chain connects TRBV18 to TRBJ2-7; weak D call: TRBD2 (6 bases). Trimming stripped 6 bases from V and 3 bases from J, with 15 bases between. Germline values: CDR1 KGHSH, CDR2 LQKENI. The CDR3 length is 14 residues. CDR3 region: CASSPGRENYEQYF. CDR3 in DNA: TGTGCCAGCTCCCCGGGGCGGGAAAACTACGAGCAGTACTTC.

The chain combines TRBV5-1 with TRBJ1-1; D is unclear. CDR3 length equals 13 residues. Per germline, CDR1 SGHRS and CDR2 YFSETQ. V shed 0 bases and J shed 2 bases, with 5 bases lying between them. As DNA, the CDR3 is TGCGCCAGCAGCTTGGACTTTAACACTGAAGCTTTCTTT. It yields the protein CASSLDFNTEAFF.

The CDR3 nucleotides read TGTGCCAGCAGCGTAGCCCCTGCAGGGGACCCCTACGAGCAGTACTTC. Residues: CASSVAPAGDPYEQYF. This chain uses TRBV9 with TRBJ2-7; TRBD1 might be the D (6 bases). CDR3 size: 16 residues. The V gene's germline CDR1 is SGDLS and CDR2 YYNGEE. Trimming cost V 0 bases and J 2 bases, with 15 bases left between them.